These 26 T cell receptor beta chains came from one sample sequenced in a study of blood T cells in healthy people across ages (dated by TCRdb to about 2015). Receptors were amplified or captured by 5' RACE. Instrument on record: Illumina HiSeq 2500. The second PCR ran for roughly 7 to 11 cycles and used a J-beta primer mix along with a sample-barcoded 5' primer. TCRdb reanalyzed the raw reads on its own, using fastp at Q25 for trimming and MiXCR for clone calling, and kept in-frame beta chains. Identical CDR3 protein sequences are pooled into one entry, listed with their most common genes and DNA. The sample table records about a million distinct CDR3 sequences; roughly 51% of these occur just once. The biggest ten clones account for 20% to 25% of the sample. Sequencing was done on a sample of blood. The receptors were sampled from an older woman in good health.

The V gene is TRBV20-1, the J gene TRBJ2-1; the match to TRBD2 covers 14 bases. With V trimmed by 1 base and J by 6 bases, 8 bases remained unmatched. Germline loops: CDR1 DFQATT, CDR2 SNEGSKA (reference sequence). This CDR3 comprises 17 residues. The CDR3 here is CSARGLPTSGRVNEQFF. In nucleotides, the CDR3 is TGCAGTGCTAGAGGCCTGCCGACTAGCGGGAGGGTCAATGAGCAGTTCTTC.

This clonotype has only a few counts. CDR3 sequence reads: CASSSGRGSWVPDTQYF. As DNA, the CDR3 is TGTGCCAGCAGCTCCGGGAGGGGGAGTTGGGTCCCAGATACGCAGTATTTT. This chain uses TRBV7-9 with TRBJ2-3; 8 nucleotides match TRBD2. The CDR3 sequence is 17 residues long. V gave up 4 bases and J gave up 4 bases; unmatched junction bases: 13. Germline assignment: CDR1 SEHNR and CDR2 FQNEAQ (reference sequence).

The chain recombines TRBV4-2 with TRBJ1-1; 7 bases are shared with TRBD1. Germline trimming cut 5 bases from V and 6 bases from J; bases unmatched to any gene: 9. The germline V gene has CDR1 LGHNA and CDR2 YNFKEQ. The CDR3 has 14 residues. The CDR3 is CASSARDRGPEAFF. The CDR3, as DNA: TGTGCCAGCAGCGCCCGGGACAGAGGCCCTGAAGCTTTCTTT.

The chain couples TRBV6-1 to TRBJ2-7; 7 nucleotides align to TRBD2. This CDR3 is 13 amino acids long. CDR1 is MNHNS and CDR2 is SASEGT in the germline V gene. The V segment lost 10 bases and the J segment 3 bases; nucleotides outside the gene matches: 9. The CDR3 region has the DNA TGTGCCACCGCGCCTAGCGGAGACTACGAGCAGTACTTC. It translates to CATAPSGDYEQYF.

The CDR3 here is CASMWADTQYF. The CDR3 DNA reads as TGTGCCAGTATGTGGGCAGATACGCAGTATTTT. J is TRBJ2-3 and V is TRBV19, with unresolved D. Looked up from germline, CDR1 is LNHDA and CDR2 is SQIVND (reference sequence). Trimming pared 7 bases from V and 4 bases from J, leaving 6 bases between. The CDR3 covers 11 residues.

The chain recombines TRBV7-2 with TRBJ2-4; possibly TRBD1 for D (6 bases). The J call is in doubt because the DNA end fits TRBJ2-7 better. The CDR3 has 15 amino acids. Germline values: CDR1 SGHTA, CDR2 FQGNSA. CDR3 DNA: TGTGCCAGCAGCTTAAGGCAGGGGAGAAGGGACGAGCAGTACTTC. Amino acids: CASSLRQGRRDEQYF.

This clonotype was seen more than once but under ten times. This may stem from a read error, because a much larger clone lies one nucleotide away. The rearrangement uses TRBV4-2 and TRBJ2-7; 14 bases align to TRBD2. Germline-derived CDR1 and CDR2 are LGHNA and YNFKEQ. V dropped 7 bases and J dropped 9; count of bases not matched to a gene: 11. The CDR3 contains 15 residues. The CDR3 bases are TGTGCCAGCACTCCGGGACTAGCGGGAGACGGGCGGCAGTACTTC. This encodes CASTPGLAGDGRQYF.

In its sample, this clonotype was seen a few times. The chain employs TRBV12-3 or TRBV12-4 and TRBJ1-5, with TRBD1 identical over 9 bases. V gave up 5 bases and J gave up 7 bases; unmatched junction bases: 6. The CDR3 extends over 14 amino acids. CDR3 region: CASSLQGARQPQHF. The CDR3 region has the DNA TGTGCCAGCAGTCTACAGGGGGCTAGACAGCCCCAGCATTTT.

V usage is TRBV20-1 and J usage is TRBJ2-3, with D tentatively TRBD2 (5 bases). V lost 5 bases to trimming and J lost 12 bases, with 15 bases between them. Germline V gene data show CDR1 as DFQATT and CDR2 as SNEGSKA (reference sequence). The CDR3 is 11 residues long. CDR3 sequence (DNA): TGCAGTGCTGCGGAGGACCCTTTACAGTATTTT. This gives the protein CSAAEDPLQYF.

The sample holds a few counts of this clonotype. This rearrangement joins TRBV20-1 to TRBJ2-7, with TRBD2 matching over 8 bases. V trimming: 5 bases; J trimming: 3 bases; junction bases outside the gene matches: 9. The CDR3 totals 14 residues. Per germline, CDR1 DFQATT and CDR2 SNEGSKA (reference sequence). CDR3 coding DNA: TGCAGTGCTGGACGGGGGGGGACGGACTACGAGCAGTACTTC. Translating gives CSAGRGGTDYEQYF.

V and J are TRBV5-1 and TRBJ1-1; tentatively, D is TRBD1 (5 bases). Germline values: CDR1 SGHRS, CDR2 YFSETQ. Trimming took 4 bases from V and 6 from J, leaving 13 bases between them. This CDR3 contains 13 residues. CDR3 bases: TGCGCCAGCAGCGGGGTGGAGGGGTCTGAAGCTTTCTTT. Protein product: CASSGVEGSEAFF.

This clonotype occurred a few times. The chain has TRBV27 and TRBJ2-4, with D possibly TRBD2 on 6 matching bases. The end of the DNA aligns better with TRBJ2-5, so the J call may be wrong. This CDR3 has 15 amino acids. Looked up from germline, CDR1 is MNHEY and CDR2 is SMNVEV (reference sequence). CDR3 sequence reads: CASSFGGGSQETQYF. CDR3 coding DNA: TGTGCCAGCAGTTTTGGGGGAGGCAGCCAGGAGACCCAGTACTTC.

In its sample, this clonotype was seen a few times. The V gene is TRBV6-2 or TRBV6-3, the J gene TRBJ1-5; weak D call: TRBD1 (6 bases). The CDR3 covers 14 residues. The ends were cut back, 6 bases at V and 4 bases at J, with 13 bases in the middle. The germline gives CDR1 MNHEY, CDR2 SVGEGT. The CDR3 DNA is TGTGCCAGCAGAATAAACAGGGAAAATCAGCCCCAGCATTTT. The encoded protein is CASRINRENQPQHF.

V and J are TRBV7-3 and TRBJ2-6; either TRBD1 or TRBD2 may supply D (6 bases each). Looked up from germline, CDR1 is SGHTA and CDR2 is FQGTGA. Trimming took off 5 bases at V and 2 bases at J, with 19 bases between the two ends. There are 18 residues in the CDR3. In DNA, the CDR3 is TGTGCCAGCAGCCACGGGGGCAGGGGAGTAACTGGGGCCAACGTCCTGACTTTC. Translation: CASSHGGRGVTGANVLTF.

For this clonotype: Germline and junction disagree at one end, which may indicate a read error. The chain joins TRBV4-1 to TRBJ2-3; 8 bases match TRBD2. There are 18 residues in the CDR3. The germline CDR1 and CDR2 sequences are MGHRA and YSYEKL. DNA of the CDR3: TGCGACAGCAGCCAACCTTGGTCTAGCGGGTCCATCACAGATACGCAGTATTTT. Encoded protein: CDSSQPWSSGSITDTQYF.

The chain links TRBV20-1 to TRBJ2-3; the D is unclear. The germline CDR1 and CDR2 sequences are DFQATT and SNEGSKA (reference sequence). This CDR3 region has 14 residues. V dropped 2 bases and J dropped 5 bases, with 14 bases sitting between them. The CDR3 region is CSARRADNEDTQYF. The CDR3 nucleotides are TGCAGTGCTAGAAGGGCCGATAACGAAGATACGCAGTATTTT.

As DNA, the CDR3 is TGCAGCGTGATCGGACTAGCGGGAGCAGGCTACAATGAGCAGTTCTTC. Residues: CSVIGLAGAGYNEQFF. This chain uses TRBV29-1 with TRBJ2-1; 13 bases line up with TRBD2. The CDR3 is 16 residues long. V trimming: 6 bases; J trimming: 3 bases; junction bases outside the gene matches: 8. Germline V gene sequence: CDR1 SQVTM, CDR2 ANQGSEA.

V and J are TRBV24-1 and TRBJ2-1; 11 nucleotides line up with TRBD2. CDR3 length equals 15 residues. Germline V lookup: CDR1 KGHDR, CDR2 SFDVKD. The V segment lost 5 bases and the J segment 8 bases; nucleotides outside the gene matches: 7. The CDR3 sequence is CATSGLAGGPDEQFF. CDR3 coding DNA: TGTGCCACCAGTGGTTTAGCGGGAGGGCCGGATGAGCAGTTCTTC.

The gene calls are TRBV5-4 and TRBJ1-5; D ambiguous. Trimming cost V 3 bases and J 3 bases, with 7 bases left between them. Germline V CDR1 and CDR2: SGHNT, YYREEE (reference sequence). This CDR3 is built from 13 residues. The CDR3 protein is CASSSDLNQPQHF. DNA of the CDR3: TGTGCCAGCAGCTCGGACCTCAATCAGCCCCAGCATTTT.

The chain combines TRBV29-1 with TRBJ1-2; tentative D call: TRBD1 (5 bases). V was pared by 7 bases and J by 3 bases, with 12 bases between. The CDR3 is 12 amino acids. The germline CDR1 and CDR2 sequences are SQVTM and ANQGSEA. CDR3 nucleotides: TGCAGCGCTGATGGCAGGGACTATGGCTACACCTTC. Residues: CSADGRDYGYTF.

The chain couples TRBV12-3 or TRBV12-4 to TRBJ2-7; TRBD1 matches at 9 bases. The CDR3 covers 14 residues. Losses at the gene ends were 8 bases for V and 2 bases for J; bases not matched to a gene: 7. CDR3 residues: CASSKGDRAYEQYF. CDR3 sequence (DNA): TGTGCCAGCTCAAAGGGGGACAGGGCCTACGAGCAGTACTTC.

Written as DNA, the CDR3 is TGTGCCAGCAGCAAAGGGCCCAGGGCCTACGAGCAGTACTTC. Translated, it gives CASSKGPRAYEQYF. The V and J genes are TRBV21-1 and TRBJ2-7; the DNA was not used to check the table's D call, TRBD1. TRBV21-1 is an annotated pseudogene. The CDR3 is 14 amino acids.

About this clonotype itself: Compared with germline, one end of the junction differs, possibly owing to a read error. This rearrangement joins TRBV7-2 to TRBJ1-1, with a possible D match to TRBD1 (5 bases). Germline V lookup: CDR1 SGHTA, CDR2 FQGNSA. The CDR3 length is 13 residues. In DNA, the CDR3 is TGTGCCAGCAGCGTAGCTGGGGCAGGTGAAGCTTTCTTT. Encoded protein: CASSVAGAGEAFF.

The gene calls are TRBV4-1 and TRBJ1-2; TRBD1 aligns across 7 bases. Germline V gene lookup returns CDR1 MGHRA and CDR2 YSYEKL. CDR3 length: 18 residues. The trim removed 5 bases at V and 0 bases at J, leaving 15 bases unmatched. Here the CDR3 DNA reads TGCGCCAGCAGCACATTAGGGAGGGGGCCCCTCCCTAACTATGGCTACACCTTC. It yields the protein CASSTLGRGPLPNYGYTF.

The chain links TRBV7-9 to TRBJ2-1; D tentatively fits TRBD1 or TRBD2 (5 bases each). CDR1 and CDR2 (germline): SEHNR, FQNEAQ (reference sequence). The CDR3 runs 15 residues. V lost 8 bases and J lost 0, with 14 bases in between. DNA of the CDR3: TGTGCCAGCTTTGGGACGGGGAGCTCCTACAATGAGCAGTTCTTC. Translating it yields CASFGTGSSYNEQFF. Looking up the rest from reference TRBV7-9 and TRBJ2-1 gives the full variable domain: DTGVSQNPRHKITKRGQNVTFRCDPISEHNRLYWYRQTLGQGPEFLTYFQNEAQLEKSRLLSDRFSAERPKGSFSTLEIQRTEQGDSAMYLCASFGTGSSYNEQFFGPGTRLTVL.

J is TRBJ2-1 and V is TRBV28; the D is unclear. This CDR3 has 15 amino acids. Looked up from germline, CDR1 is MDHEN and CDR2 is SYDVKM. The V gene lost 4 bases and the J gene lost 9 bases, with 19 bases spanning the gap. CDR3 region: CASSSRAWYDGEQFF. CDR3 bases: TGTGCCAGCAGTTCAAGGGCCTGGTATGACGGTGAGCAGTTCTTC.